This T cell receptor (beta chain) was identified in a study of Ad26.COV2.S vaccination and SARS-CoV-2 variants. Findings of the study overall: The authors reported substantial breadth in spike-specific CD8+ and CD4+ T cell responses after vaccination. While placebo recipients had lower spike-specific TCR breadth, vaccine recipients had more.

As to this clone: Its antigen is unknown.

Germline lookup yields CDR1 SGHRS and CDR2 YFSETQ. There are 15 residues in the CDR3. The V end was cut by 0 bases, the J end by 6 bases, with 16 bases between. The treatment denotes: roughly 20 received Ad26.COV2.S at low or high dose, single or two shots; about 5 received placebo; per-sample allocation not given. Material that was analyzed had been drawn on day 63 after the first vaccine or placebo injection. It was Wuhan-strain SARS-CoV-2 spike that the Ad26 vaccine vector expressed. The assay was immunoSEQ multiplex PCR, and TCRdb's table has in-frame clones only and misses some. The table records a few hundred thousand clones, 75% to 95% of them present only once.

The sequence was collected from a person aged 18-60 years who received the Ad26.COV2.S COVID-19 vaccine or a placebo. This chain links TRBV5-1 with TRBJ2-7; a possible D gene is TRBD1 (5 bases). This specimen was peripheral blood, taken in a trial of Ad26.COV2.S vaccine versus placebo. In nucleotides, the CDR3 is TGCGCCAGCAGCTTGGGCGCAGGGTTGGTGCGCGAGCAGTACTTC. Its protein product is CASSLGAGLVREQYF. Based on the CDR3 plus reference TRBV5-1 and TRBJ2-7, the full variable domain is KAGVTQTPRYLIKTRGQQVTLSCSPISGHRSVSWYQQTPGQGLQFLFEYFSETQRNKGNFPGRFSGRQFSNSRSEMNVSTLELGDSALYLCASSLGAGLVREQYFGPGTRLTVT.